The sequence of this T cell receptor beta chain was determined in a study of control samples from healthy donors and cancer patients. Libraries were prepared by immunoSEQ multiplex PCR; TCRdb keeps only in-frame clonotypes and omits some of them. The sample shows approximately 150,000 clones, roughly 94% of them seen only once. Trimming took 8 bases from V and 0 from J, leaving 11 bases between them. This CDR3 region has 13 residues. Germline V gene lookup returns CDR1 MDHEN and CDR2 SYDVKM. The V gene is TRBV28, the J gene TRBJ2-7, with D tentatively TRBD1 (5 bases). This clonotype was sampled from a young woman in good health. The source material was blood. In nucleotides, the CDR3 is TGTGCCAGCGAGCACAGGAACTCCTACGAGCAGTACTTC. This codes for CASEHRNSYEQYF. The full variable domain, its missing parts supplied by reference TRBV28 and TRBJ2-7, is DVKVTQSSRYLVKRTGEKVFLECVQDMDHENMFWYRQDPGLGLRLIYFSYDVKMKEKGDIPEGYSVSREKKERFSLILESASTNQTSMYLCASEHRNSYEQYFGPGTRLTVT.